One sample yielded the 11 T cell receptor beta chains listed below, sequenced in a study of human T cells and chemical hapten exposure. The library tagged individual cDNA molecules with unique molecular identifiers. TCRdb reprocessed the reads via MiXCR and lists one record per CDR3 protein. The sample records about 320 distinct CDR3 sequences, just under 97% being singletons. The treatment was: therapeutic diphenylcyclopropenone sensitization with weekly scalp DPC. The material sequenced was whole blood, taken before DPC sensitization or 2, 6, or about 24 weeks after (not recorded which). These receptors originate from an adult with alopecia areata. Some clones in this sample may be carry-over from other donors' samples. This table probably holds off-target reads from a library built for another chain.

This clonotype was recorded a few times. The chain is built from TRBV5-4 and TRBJ2-7, with D uncertain. There are 14 residues in the CDR3. V gave up 2 bases and J gave up 4 bases, with 13 bases separating them. CDR1 and CDR2 from the germline V gene are SGHNT and YYREEE (reference sequence). The CDR3 protein is CASSFHPAGYEQYF. The DNA for the CDR3 is TGTGCCAGCAGCTTCCATCCAGCTGGATACGAGCAGTACTTC.

The rearrangement uses TRBV29-1 and TRBJ1-1; D is ambiguous. Per germline, CDR1 SQVTM and CDR2 ANQGSEA. V dropped 4 bases and J dropped 0 bases, with 9 bases sitting between them. The CDR3 spans 13 residues. The CDR3 nucleotides read TGCAGCGTTGGATCTCAAATGAACACTGAAGCTTTCTTT. Amino acid sequence: CSVGSQMNTEAFF. The variable domain in full, completed from reference TRBV29-1 and TRBJ1-1, reads SAVISQKPSRDICQRGTSLTIQCQVDSQVTMMFWYRQQPGQSLTLIATANQGSEATYESGFVIDKFPISRPNLTFSTLTVSNMSPEDSSIYLCSVGSQMNTEAFFGQGTRLTVV.

This clonotype was seen only once. This rearrangement joins TRBV5-6 to TRBJ2-3; D is tentatively TRBD1 or TRBD2 (5 bases each). With 3 bases removed from V and 0 bases from J, the gap between germline ends came to 8 bases. The length of the CDR3 is 14 residues. CDR1 and CDR2 from the germline V gene are SGHDT and YYEEEE. The CDR3 DNA reads TGTGCCAGCAGCTCCGGGACCAGCACAGATACGCAGTATTTT. This codes for CASSSGTSTDTQYF.

The chain employs TRBV19 and TRBJ2-3; 7 bases map to TRBD1. The CDR3 is 14 residues long. Germline CDR1 LNHDA, CDR2 SQIVND (reference sequence). The V segment lost 7 bases and the J segment 2 bases; nucleotides outside the gene matches: 6. This CDR3 is CASIGTDPTDTQYF. CDR3 sequence (DNA): TGTGCCAGTATTGGGACAGACCCCACAGATACGCAGTATTTT.

This clonotype showed up just once. The rearrangement uses TRBV29-1 and TRBJ2-1; TRBD2 agrees at 13 bases. Germline V lookup: CDR1 SQVTM, CDR2 ANQGSEA. This CDR3 has 14 amino acids. V lost 4 bases and J lost 12; bases outside the gene matches: 9. DNA for the CDR3: TGCAGCGTTGGAGGGACTAGCGGGACCCAGGGGCAGTTCTTC. This gives the protein CSVGGTSGTQGQFF.

The chain employs TRBV4-2 and TRBJ2-3; D gene uncertain. Per germline, CDR1 LGHNA and CDR2 YNFKEQ. V gave up 2 bases and J gave up 1 base, with 10 bases separating them. The CDR3 is made up of 15 amino acids. CDR3 sequence reads: CASSQLSLGTDTQYF. DNA for the CDR3: TGTGCCAGCAGCCAACTCTCTTTAGGCACAGATACGCAGTATTTT.

The gene calls are TRBV18 and TRBJ1-5; D might be TRBD1 (5 bases). The CDR3 runs 14 residues. CDR1 and CDR2 from the germline V gene are KGHSH and LQKENI. Trimming shortened V by 5 bases and J by 5 bases, and 13 bases separated the two germline ends. CDR3: CASSGGLYDQPQHF. In DNA form, the CDR3 reads TGTGCCAGCTCAGGGGGGTTGTACGATCAGCCCCAGCATTTT.

This clonotype was counted a single time. The J gene is TRBJ1-1, the V gene TRBV3-1, with D tentatively TRBD1 (5 bases). The V gene's germline CDR1 is LGHDT and CDR2 YNNKEL (reference sequence). The CDR3 loop spans 14 amino acids. V lost 0 bases and J 6 bases, leaving 11 bases between the germline ends. The CDR3 DNA is TGTGCCAGCAGCCAAGAAGGCGGGGCAGCTGAAGCTTTCTTT. Translated: CASSQEGGAAEAFF.

This rearrangement joins TRBV27 to TRBJ2-3; no definite D call. V dropped 3 bases and J dropped 4 bases, with 8 bases sitting between them. Germline V gene sequence: CDR1 MNHEY, CDR2 SMNVEV (reference sequence). The CDR3 loop spans 13 amino acids. The CDR3 nucleotides are TGTGCCAGCAGTTTGCAGGTCCCAGATACGCAGTATTTT. It translates to CASSLQVPDTQYF.

This rearrangement joins TRBV7-8 to TRBJ2-7; D is possibly TRBD2 (6 bases). Looked up from germline, CDR1 is SGHVS and CDR2 is FQNEAQ. V was shortened by 1 base and J by 2 bases, with 12 bases between the two germline ends. CDR3 length equals 15 residues. DNA for the CDR3: TGTGCCAGCAGCTTAGAGGAGGGATCGACCTACGAGCAGTACGTC. This gives the protein CASSLEEGSTYEQYV.

The chain has TRBV10-2 and TRBJ1-1, with TRBD1 matching over 7 bases. This CDR3 has 13 residues. V was clipped by 5 bases and J by 4 bases; unmatched bases: 4. Germline CDR1 reads WSHSY; CDR2 reads SAAADI. CDR3 nucleotide sequence: TGCGCCAGCAGTACTGACAGGGCCACTGAAGCTTTCTTT. Translation: CASSTDRATEAFF.